This T cell receptor (beta chain) emerged from a study of blood T cell repertoires in COVID-19. Germline V gene sequence: CDR1 MDHEN, CDR2 SYDVKM. The length of the CDR3 is 12 residues. Produced via immunoSEQ multiplex PCR; TCRdb's table is partial and in-frame only. The table lists fewer than 350,000 clones, approximately 83% of them singletons. Sequenced sample: PBMCs or T cells enriched from blood (not recorded which). The origin of this receptor is a woman in her forties with acute COVID-19. The V and J genes are TRBV28 and TRBJ1-2; D is perhaps TRBD1 (5 bases). The CDR3 spells CAAGRGNYGYTF. The CDR3 DNA reads as TGTGCTGCGGGGAGGGGTAACTATGGCTACACCTTC.